These 32 T cell receptor beta chains came from one sample sequenced in a study of cytomegalovirus exposure and HLA in healthy donors. The PCR used 60 Vbeta and 13 Jbeta primers. Some clones are missing from TCRdb's copy, which holds only in-frame ones; the method was immunoSEQ multiplex PCR. Here the sample spans 150,000 to 200,000 clones, 80% being singletons. The sample consisted of PBMCs. These TCRs come from a girl aged 10 to 17 in good health and CMV-seropositive.

This CDR3 is CASSRRDRGSQETQYF. Written as DNA, the CDR3 is TGTGCCAGCAGCCGAAGGGACAGGGGTAGCCAAGAGACCCAGTACTTC. The chain carries TRBV7-9 and TRBJ2-5; the match to TRBD1 covers 10 bases. Trimming removed 5 bases from V and 1 base from J; junction bases left unmatched: 7. Germline assignment: CDR1 SEHNR and CDR2 FQNEAQ (reference sequence). CDR3 size: 16 residues.

This chain links TRBV29-1 with TRBJ2-7, with 7 nucleotides matching TRBD1. The V gene's germline CDR1 is SQVTM and CDR2 ANQGSEA. This CDR3 contains 12 residues. V lost 3 bases to trimming and J lost 5 bases; unmatched junction nucleotides: 4. CDR3 protein: CSVDQGVNEQYF. CDR3 bases: TGCAGCGTTGATCAGGGGGTGAACGAGCAGTACTTC.

The chain is built from TRBV25-1 and TRBJ1-1; D call uncertain. V dropped 7 bases and J dropped 5 bases, with 8 bases sitting between them. The CDR3 length is 11 residues. CDR1 and CDR2 from the germline V gene are MGHDK and SYGVNS. DNA of the CDR3: TGTGCCAGCATCCGGGGAACTGAAGCTTTCTTT. Encoded protein: CASIRGTEAFF.

This clone was picked up a small number of times. The chain uses TRBV5-6 and TRBJ2-2, with TRBD2 matching over 7 bases. The CDR3 loop spans 16 amino acids. Germline CDR1 is SGHDT and CDR2 is YYEEEE. V trimming: 0 bases; J trimming: 5 bases; junction bases outside the gene matches: 7. CDR3 nucleotide sequence: TGTGCCAGCAGCTTGGGGTCGGGAGCGGGAACCGGGGAGCTGTTTTTT. This translates into CASSLGSGAGTGELFF.

The table lists this clone with a count of one. The J gene is TRBJ1-1, the V gene TRBV25-1; D is perhaps TRBD1 (5 bases). CDR1 and CDR2 (germline): MGHDK, SYGVNS. The CDR3 is made up of 14 amino acids. Trimming left V 7 bases short and J 0 bases short, with 12 bases between. CDR3 nucleotide sequence: TGTGCCAGCAACAAGCGGGGCCTGAACACTGAAGCTTTCTTT. Its translation: CASNKRGLNTEAFF.

The chain joins TRBV4-2 to TRBJ2-5, with D possibly TRBD1 on 5 matching bases. There are 14 residues in the CDR3. V was clipped by 3 bases and J by 0 bases, with 8 bases between them. Germline V lookup: CDR1 LGHNA, CDR2 YNFKEQ. This chain's CDR3 is CASSQGRNQETQYF. The CDR3 bases are TGTGCCAGCAGCCAGGGGCGGAACCAAGAGACCCAGTACTTC.

This chain uses TRBV4-3 with TRBJ1-1; weak D call: TRBD1 (6 bases). Germline-derived CDR1 and CDR2 are LGHNA and YSLEER. V lost 4 bases, J lost 4 bases, and 28 bases lay in between. This CDR3 comprises 19 residues. The CDR3 reads CASSLLPVIEQGRRTEAFF. The CDR3 region has the DNA TGCGCCAGCAGCCTACTCCCGGTGATCGAACAGGGCCGGCGCACTGAAGCTTTCTTT.

The V and J genes are TRBV10-2 and TRBJ1-5, with D perhaps matching TRBD1 (6 bases). Trimming shortened V by 4 bases and J by 1 base, and 17 bases separated the two germline ends. Germline-derived CDR1 and CDR2 are WSHSY and SAAADI. The CDR3 runs 17 residues. The CDR3 DNA is TGCGCCAGCAGTGCGGTAAGGGGGTGGTTGAGCAATCAGCCCCAGCATTTT. Amino acid sequence: CASSAVRGWLSNQPQHF.

V is TRBV5-1 and J is TRBJ1-2; unclear D gene. In germline, CDR1 is SGHRS, CDR2 YFSETQ. V was clipped by 3 bases and J by 5 bases, with 11 bases between them. This CDR3 is built from 13 residues. The CDR3, as DNA: TGCGCCAGCAGCTACATTGAACCATATGGCTACACCTTC. Encoded protein: CASSYIEPYGYTF.

The rearrangement uses TRBV29-1 and TRBJ1-1; 7 bases are a match to TRBD1. The V gene end was trimmed by 6 bases and the J gene end by 5 bases; junction bases not matched to a gene: 9. Germline CDR1 and CDR2: SQVTM and ANQGSEA. The CDR3 runs 13 residues. CDR3 nucleotides: TGCAGCGTCGGGCCCGGGACAGCGACTGAAGCTTTCTTT. Encoded protein: CSVGPGTATEAFF.

The gene calls are TRBV6-4 and TRBJ2-1; 9 bases are a match to TRBD2. With 3 bases clipped from V and 7 bases from J, the junction kept 7 bases outside the gene matches. The CDR3 length is 15 residues. Per the germline V gene, CDR1 is MRHNA and CDR2 is SNTAGT. The CDR3 reads CASSEVAGEENEQFF. DNA for the CDR3: TGTGCCAGCAGTGAAGTAGCGGGGGAGGAGAATGAGCAGTTCTTC.

The chain employs TRBV18 and TRBJ1-4, with D unresolved. This CDR3 region has 13 residues. Between the trimmed V and J ends, which lost 7 bases and 0 bases, there was a span of 6 bases. Germline V gene data show CDR1 as KGHSH and CDR2 as LQKENI. The CDR3 DNA follows: TGTGCCAGCTGTGGCCCAACTAATGAAAAACTGTTTTTT. This encodes CASCGPTNEKLFF.

The chain carries TRBV27 and TRBJ2-1; 7 bases fit TRBD2. CDR3 length: 15 residues. V trimming: 4 bases; J trimming: 1 base; junction bases outside the gene matches: 4. Germline V CDR1 and CDR2: MNHEY, SMNVEV (reference sequence). Written as DNA, the CDR3 is TGTGCCAGCAGTTCAAGACTAGCTTCCTACAATGAGCAGTTCTTC. It encodes CASSSRLASYNEQFF.

This clone was seen a handful of times. This rearrangement joins TRBV4-1 to TRBJ1-1; D is undetermined. The CDR3 length is 13 residues. V lost 0 bases and J 6 bases, leaving 8 bases between the germline ends. In germline, CDR1 is MGHRA, CDR2 YSYEKL. Here the CDR3 DNA reads TGCGCCAGCAGCCAAGATAGAACGGCTGAAGCTTTCTTT. Translation: CASSQDRTAEAFF.

The chain recombines TRBV18 with TRBJ1-1, with 11 bases matching TRBD1. CDR1 is KGHSH and CDR2 is LQKENI in the germline V gene. The CDR3 sequence is 15 residues long. Trimming cost V 5 bases and J 1 base; bases outside gene matches: 3. Here the CDR3 DNA reads TGTGCCAGCTCAGGACAGGGGGCGGGGAACACTGAAGCTTTCTTT. Its protein is CASSGQGAGNTEAFF.

J is TRBJ2-1 and V is TRBV6-5; possibly TRBD1 for D (7 bases). Germline CDR1 and CDR2: MNHEY and SVGAGI. The CDR3 is made up of 14 amino acids. V was trimmed by 4 bases and J by 4 bases, leaving 11 bases between them. The CDR3 is CASSWGDSYNEQFF. As DNA, the CDR3 is TGTGCCAGCAGTTGGGGGGACAGTTACAATGAGCAGTTCTTC.

The chain is built from TRBV6-1 and TRBJ1-1; tentatively, D is TRBD1 (6 bases). V gave up 8 bases and J gave up 0 bases, with 13 bases separating them. Germline V gene lookup returns CDR1 MNHNS and CDR2 SASEGT. CDR3 length equals 14 residues. The CDR3 region is CASGYRVMNTEAFF. CDR3 DNA sequence: TGTGCCAGCGGATACAGGGTAATGAACACTGAAGCTTTCTTT.

This chain uses TRBV15 with TRBJ1-4, with 7 bases fitting TRBD1. With 8 bases clipped from V and 4 bases from J, the junction kept 4 bases outside the gene matches. This CDR3 is built from 13 residues. The germline CDR1 and CDR2 sequences are LNHNV and YYDKDF (reference sequence). The CDR3 region has the DNA TGTGCCACCCGGGGACAGATTAATGAAAAACTGTTTTTT. Amino acid sequence: CATRGQINEKLFF.

This chain links TRBV19 with TRBJ1-1; D gene ambiguous. The CDR3 is 13 amino acids. The V gene's germline CDR1 is LNHDA and CDR2 SQIVND (reference sequence). V was cut by 3 bases and J by 6 bases, with 11 bases left in between. The CDR3 region is CASSIVMRAEAFF. CDR3 sequence (DNA): TGTGCCAGTAGTATTGTCATGCGGGCTGAAGCTTTCTTT.

This clone was found a few times. The rearrangement joins TRBV6-1 to TRBJ1-5; 9 bases are a match to TRBD1. There are 15 residues in the CDR3. V gave up 3 bases and J gave up 5 bases; unmatched junction bases: 5. Per germline, CDR1 MNHNS and CDR2 SASEGT. CDR3 nucleotide sequence: TGTGCCAGCAGTGAGCCGACAGGGGGTTATCAGCCCCAGCATTTT. Translated: CASSEPTGGYQPQHF.

The chain has TRBV6-6 and TRBJ1-6, with 9 bases aligning to TRBD1. J gave up 9 bases and V 4 bases, and 1 base lay outside the gene matches. The CDR3 consists of 13 residues. Germline V gives CDR1 MNHNY, CDR2 SVGAGI (reference sequence). CDR3 nucleotides: TGTGCCAGCAGTTGGGACAGGGTTTCACCCCTCCACTTT. It encodes CASSWDRVSPLHF.

The CDR3 protein is CAWSGTSGRGDEQFF. Here the CDR3 DNA reads TGTGCCTGGAGTGGGACTAGCGGGAGAGGAGATGAGCAGTTCTTC. The chain links TRBV30 to TRBJ2-1; 13 nucleotides line up with TRBD2. V lost 1 base, J lost 8 bases, and 5 bases stayed unmatched. The CDR3 is 15 amino acids. Germline V gives CDR1 GTSNPN, CDR2 SVGIG (reference sequence).

The chain joins TRBV4-2 to TRBJ2-7, with 9 bases fitting TRBD2. The CDR3 length is 15 residues. The J segment lost 0 bases and the V segment lost 4 bases, leaving 4 bases of the junction unmatched. Germline-derived CDR1 and CDR2 are LGHNA and YNFKEQ. CDR3 protein: CASSRDSGSSYEQYF. As DNA, the CDR3 is TGTGCCAGCAGCCGGGATAGCGGGAGCTCCTACGAGCAGTACTTC.

The chain joins TRBV4-2 to TRBJ2-1; a possible D gene is TRBD2 (6 bases). Trimming stripped 0 bases from V and 4 bases from J, with 13 bases between. The germline gives CDR1 LGHNA, CDR2 YNFKEQ. CDR3 length equals 16 residues. For the CDR3, the DNA is TGTGCCAGCAGCCAAGATCGGACTACCCCTTACAATGAGCAGTTCTTC. Translating it yields CASSQDRTTPYNEQFF.

In regard to this clone: Other DNA sequences from this sample encode an identical CDR3 as well. This chain connects TRBV5-6 to TRBJ2-7, with 9 bases aligning to TRBD1. Germline trimming cut 4 bases from V and 3 bases from J; bases unmatched to any gene: 8. Germline CDR1 is SGHDT and CDR2 is YYEEEE. This CDR3 is built from 15 residues. The CDR3 DNA follows: TGTGCCAGCAGCCCAGGGACAGGGAGGATCTACGAGCAGTACTTC. Protein product: CASSPGTGRIYEQYF.

The rearrangement joins TRBV5-4 to TRBJ1-2, with 7 bases lining up with TRBD1. From germline, CDR1 is SGHNT and CDR2 YYREEE (reference sequence). The J segment lost 5 bases and the V segment lost 1 base, leaving 5 bases of the junction unmatched. The CDR3 spans 14 residues. CDR3 DNA: TGTGCCAGCAGCTTGCAAGGGGGCGGATATGGCTACACCTTC. Its protein is CASSLQGGGYGYTF. Supplemented by reference TRBV5-4 and TRBJ1-2, the full variable domain reads ETGVTQSPTHLIKTRGQQVTLRCSSQSGHNTVSWYQQALGQGPQFIFQYYREEENGRGNFPPRFSGLQFPNYSSELNVNALELDDSALYLCASSLQGGGYGYTFGSGTRLTVV.

This clone has only a few counts. DNA of the CDR3: TGTGCCAGCAGCCCCCCTTACTTC. The encoded protein is CASSPPYF. The V call is TRBV11-3, the J call TRBJ2-5; D ambiguous. Germline assignment: CDR1 SGHNT and CDR2 YENEEA. CDR3 length: 8 residues. Trimming stripped 5 bases from V and 14 bases from J, with 6 bases between.

This clone was detected only a few times. An end of the junction does not agree with germline; a read error may underlie this. Other DNA sequences of this sample code for an identical CDR3. This chain links TRBV2 with TRBJ1-2, with a weak D call TRBD1 (5 bases). Germline CDR1 is SNHLY and CDR2 is FYNNEI. This CDR3 contains 12 residues. The CDR3 DNA follows: TGTGCCAGCAGTGACCCAGGGTATGGCTATACCTTC. Protein: CASSDPGYGYTF.

This chain connects TRBV7-9 to TRBJ1-1; no reliable D call. The germline V and J ends were trimmed by 3 bases and 6 bases, with 11 bases remaining between them. Germline V gene lookup returns CDR1 SEHNR and CDR2 FQNEAQ (reference sequence). This CDR3 is 13 amino acids long. The CDR3 sequence: CASSFSPTPEAFF. CDR3 nucleotide sequence: TGTGCCAGCAGCTTTTCTCCGACTCCTGAAGCTTTCTTT.

This clone was picked up a small number of times. V gene TRBV19 combines with J gene TRBJ2-5, with 9 bases fitting TRBD1. V trimming: 8 bases; J trimming: 4 bases; junction bases outside the gene matches: 11. The CDR3 runs 15 residues. Germline CDR1 reads LNHDA; CDR2 reads SQIVND (reference sequence). The CDR3 loop is CASHIGGQGRETQYF. In nucleotides, the CDR3 is TGTGCCAGTCACATCGGGGGACAGGGTAGAGAGACCCAGTACTTC.

This rearrangement joins TRBV11-1 to TRBJ2-7, with a weak D call TRBD1 (5 bases). V was clipped by 10 bases and J by 1 base, with 11 bases between them. This CDR3 has 12 amino acids. The germline gives CDR1 SGHAT, CDR2 FQDESV (reference sequence). CDR3 residues: CAIKTASYEQYF. In DNA, the CDR3 is TGTGCCATCAAGACAGCTTCCTACGAGCAGTACTTC.

V is TRBV9 and J is TRBJ2-1, with D maybe TRBD2 (6 bases). Germline CDR1 SGDLS, CDR2 YYNGEE. CDR3 length: 15 amino acids. Trimming stripped 4 bases from V and 8 bases from J, with 19 bases between. This CDR3 reads CASSPRDSQRDEQFF. The CDR3 DNA is TGTGCCAGCAGCCCGCGGGACTCACAGAGGGATGAGCAGTTCTTC.